This TCR beta chain was sequenced for a study of early T cells in non-severe SARS-CoV-2 infection. From the 5' RACE reads, TCRdb called clonotypes with MiXCR, one entry per CDR3 protein. The data contain about 22,000 distinct CDR3 sequences, 4.7% of them singletons. From germline, CDR1 is MNHEY and CDR2 SVGAGI. V lost 5 bases and J lost 6, with 10 bases in between. The CDR3 covers 12 residues. The sequencing input was whole blood. This TCR was recovered from an adult who was a healthcare worker with PCR-confirmed SARS-CoV-2 infection or an uninfected control (not recorded which). The V gene is TRBV6-5, the J gene TRBJ1-2, with a weak D call TRBD1 (6 bases). CDR3 sequence (DNA): TGTGCCAGCAGTCTGGGACATAATGGCTACACCTTC. As protein: CASSLGHNGYTF.